This T cell receptor (beta chain) emerged from a study of blood T cell repertoires in COVID-19. As for the study in general: There were acute and convalescent COVID-19 samples, and they came from the United States, Italy and Spain. Sample material is recorded as cDNA or gDNA derived from T cells, B-cell-depleted T cells, or PBMCs.

In the original processing: Using reference gene primer amplification, nucleated cell counts were estimated. Libraries were prepared by immunoSEQ multiplex PCR; TCRdb keeps only in-frame clonotypes and omits some of them. From that table come the V and J calls and clone size; the DNA was used to work out D and trimming. Altogether roughly 140,000 clones are present, about 76% being singletons, with the ten largest covering around 8.8%. This sequence was found in a human donor in a cohort sampled during active COVID-19. Material for sequencing was peripheral blood.

The CDR3 sequence: CASSQAGGRTYEQYF. The DNA of the CDR3 is TGTGCCAGCAGTCAAGCGGGAGGCCGGACCTACGAGCAGTACTTC. The chain joins TRBV7-9 to TRBJ2-7; 9 bases match TRBD2. V shed 6 bases, J shed 2 bases, and the junction held 8 bases outside the gene matches. Germline V gives CDR1 SEHNR, CDR2 FQNEAQ (reference sequence). The CDR3 runs 15 residues.